Included here is one T cell receptor beta chain sequence, with context. Since a much larger clone is just one base distant, this may be a read error. Time point reported: persistent/refractory GD, antithyroid drugs over 5 years with positive TRAb. Construction of the TCR library relied on RNA isolated from PBMCs. This sample was included in a study of regulatory T cells in long-lasting Graves disease. Both iRepertoire HTBI primers and Arm-PCR of CDR3 regions were used to build the TCR beta libraries. TCRdb redid the calling of the multiplex PCR reads with MiXCR, one entry per CDR3 protein. The sample lists under 450,000 distinct CDR3 sequences, roughly 25% occurring once. Germline loops: CDR1 ENHRY, CDR2 SYGVKD. This CDR3 contains 15 residues.

V and J are TRBV10-3 and TRBJ1-1; 8 bases fit TRBD1. The receptor's source is a woman aged 40-49 years with Graves disease. The sample was peripheral blood mononuclear cells (PBMCs), taken when the disease was refractory, from a patient treated with antithyroid drugs. CDR3 loop: CASSYWTGTNTEASF. The CDR3 DNA reads as TGTGCCAGCAGTTACTGGACAGGGACGAACACTGAAGCTTCCTTT.